The rows below give T cell receptor beta chains drawn from one sample of a study of early T cells in non-severe SARS-CoV-2 infection. TCRdb ran MiXCR on the 5' RACE reads and lists one entry per CDR3 protein. In the table there are over 80,000 distinct CDR3 sequences, more than 13% of which are singletons. The sequencing sample was made of whole blood. The receptors derive from an adult who was a healthcare worker with PCR-confirmed SARS-CoV-2 infection or an uninfected control (not recorded which). CDR3s include the opening cysteine and the closing phenylalanine or tryptophan. Each record gives: V gene, clone size, J gene, D gene, CDR3 DNA, CDR3 protein. The D gene is left open where the match is weak. Rows give clone size only sometimes, using once, few, many, or a class for an expanded clone.

V: TRBV28
size: many
J: TRBJ1-2
D: TRBD1
DNA: TGTGCCAGCAGCCTATATCCGGGACAGAATGGCTACACCTTC
CDR3: CASSLYPGQNGYTF

V: TRBV2
size: few
J: TRBJ2-3
D: TRBD2
DNA: TGTGCCAGCAGGGTGGGACTAGCGAGTTCAGATACGCAGTATTTT
CDR3: CASRVGLASSDTQYF

V: TRBV19
size: NA
J: TRBJ2-3
D: NA
DNA: TGTGCCAGTAGTATAGATCTGTCAGGAGGAACCGATACGCAGTATTTT
CDR3: CASSIDLSGGTDTQYF

V: TRBV30
size: NA
J: TRBJ2-7
D: NA
DNA: TGTGCCTGCGGTCCGGGACTGGACCGCTACGAGCAGTACTTC
CDR3: CACGPGLDRYEQYF

V: TRBV7-9
size: NA
J: TRBJ1-1
D: NA
DNA: TGTGCCAGCAGCTCAGTACTGCCGAACACTGAAGCTTTCTTT
CDR3: CASSSVLPNTEAFF

V: TRBV5-1
size: NA
J: TRBJ2-1
D: NA
DNA: TGCGCCAGCAGCTTGAGTACCGGGACGACCTACAATGAGCAGTTCTTC
CDR3: CASSLSTGTTYNEQFF

V: TRBV6-2/TRBV6-3
size: NA
J: TRBJ2-6
D: NA
DNA: TGTGCCAGCAGTTTGCAGGGAGCTGGGGCCAACGTCCTGACTTTC
CDR3: CASSLQGAGANVLTF

V: TRBV4-2
size: few
J: TRBJ2-3
D: TRBD2
DNA: TGTGCCAGCAGCCAACCATCTAGCGGGGGAGTCACAGATACGCAGTATTTT
CDR3: CASSQPSSGGVTDTQYF

V: TRBV11-1
size: NA
J: TRBJ1-1
D: NA
DNA: TGTGCCAGCAGCCCACTCGAAGGGAGTGGCACTGAAGCTTTCTTT
CDR3: CASSPLEGSGTEAFF

V: TRBV15
size: NA
J: TRBJ2-7
D: NA
DNA: TGTGCCACCAGCAGAGATCTACGGCCGTCTGGAGAGCAGTACTTC
CDR3: CATSRDLRPSGEQYF

V: TRBV20-1
size: NA
J: TRBJ2-3
D: TRBD2
DNA: TGCAGTGCTAGTCGGGCTAGCGGGGGGCCGGGGACAGATACGCAGTATTTT
CDR3: CSASRASGGPGTDTQYF

V: TRBV25-1
size: many
J: TRBJ1-2
D: NA
DNA: TGTGCCAGCAGTGAAGGCCCCTCCGGGACAACGTATGGCTACACCTTC
CDR3: CASSEGPSGTTYGYTF

V: TRBV30
size: NA
J: TRBJ2-7
D: NA
DNA: TGTGCCTGGAAACAACTGACCTACGAGCAGTACTTC
CDR3: CAWKQLTYEQYF

V: TRBV29-1
size: many
J: TRBJ1-1
D: TRBD1
DNA: TGCAGCGTTAGCCAACAGGGGCTGCGGGTCTTT
CDR3: CSVSQQGLRVF

V: TRBV7-9
size: many
J: TRBJ1-2
D: NA
DNA: TGTGCCAGCAGCACGCGGACAGTTAACTATGGCTACACCTTC
CDR3: CASSTRTVNYGYTF

V: TRBV7-2
size: NA
J: TRBJ1-6
D: NA
DNA: TGTGCCAGCAGCCCGAGATCGGAATCACCCCTCCACTTT
CDR3: CASSPRSESPLHF

V: TRBV5-4
size: NA
J: TRBJ2-2
D: TRBD2
DNA: TGTGCCAGCAGCTCCCGAGCGGGGGGCACCGGGGAGCTGTTTTTT
CDR3: CASSSRAGGTGELFF

V: TRBV20-1
size: many
J: TRBJ2-7
D: TRBD1
DNA: TGCAGTGCCGTCGAAGGGACAGCCTACGAGCAGTACTTC
CDR3: CSAVEGTAYEQYF

V: TRBV6-5
size: few
J: TRBJ2-7
D: TRBD1
DNA: TGTGCCAGCAGTAACCCCCGGAGGACAGGAGACTACGAGCAGTACTTC
CDR3: CASSNPRRTGDYEQYF

V: TRBV11-1
size: NA
J: TRBJ2-3
D: NA
DNA: TGTGCCAGCAGCTCGGTCCAGTCCACAGATACGCAGTATTTT
CDR3: CASSSVQSTDTQYF

V: TRBV18
size: NA
J: TRBJ1-1
D: NA
DNA: TGTGCCAGCTCAAAGAACACTGAAGCTTTCTTT
CDR3: CASSKNTEAFF

V: TRBV7-7
size: few
J: TRBJ1-2
D: NA
DNA: TGTGCCAGCAGCCCACTACAGGGTAGAGGCTACACCTTC
CDR3: CASSPLQGRGYTF

V: TRBV12-3/TRBV12-4
size: NA
J: TRBJ2-1
D: TRBD1
DNA: TGTGCCAGCAGTCCCTGGACAGGCGACGGAAATGAGCAGTTCTTC
CDR3: CASSPWTGDGNEQFF

V: TRBV13
size: few
J: TRBJ1-5
D: NA
DNA: TGTGCCAGCAGCCCGACAGGCCACAATCAGCCCCAGCATTTT
CDR3: CASSPTGHNQPQHF

V: TRBV28
size: few
J: TRBJ2-7
D: NA
DNA: TGTGCCAGCAGTCCCCCCAGGATTGCGTCCTACGAGCAGTACTTC
CDR3: CASSPPRIASYEQYF

V: TRBV6-6
size: many
J: TRBJ2-7
D: NA
DNA: TGTGCCAGCAGAGGGGGGGGCTACGAGCAGTACTTC
CDR3: CASRGGGYEQYF

V: TRBV12-3/TRBV12-4
size: few
J: TRBJ2-3
D: NA
DNA: TGTGCCAGCAGTTTATACGGGGGGCCCACAGATACGCAGTATTTT
CDR3: CASSLYGGPTDTQYF

V: TRBV5-1
size: few
J: TRBJ2-3
D: NA
DNA: TGCGCCAGCAGCTTGGCCATTCTGGACCCACGCCCCACAGATACGCAGTATTTT
CDR3: CASSLAILDPRPTDTQYF

V: TRBV28
size: few
J: TRBJ2-7
D: NA
DNA: TGTGCCAGCAGTGGGCCGGGACGGTCCCCCTACGAGCAGTACTTC
CDR3: CASSGPGRSPYEQYF

V: TRBV20-1
size: NA
J: TRBJ2-3
D: TRBD1
DNA: TGCAGTGCTTCCCGGGACAGCTACACAGATACGCAGTATTTT
CDR3: CSASRDSYTDTQYF

V: TRBV20-1
size: many
J: TRBJ2-7
D: NA
DNA: TGCAGTGCTAGACAGGACATCTACGAGCAGTACTTC
CDR3: CSARQDIYEQYF

V: TRBV29-1
size: few
J: TRBJ2-5
D: NA
DNA: TGCAGCGTTGAGGAGTTCATTGGCGGAGAGACCCAGTACTTC
CDR3: CSVEEFIGGETQYF

V: TRBV5-1
size: NA
J: TRBJ2-3
D: NA
DNA: TGCGCCAGCAGCATACCCCCCGTAGATACGCAGTATTTT
CDR3: CASSIPPVDTQYF

V: TRBV4-3
size: few
J: TRBJ2-3
D: NA
DNA: TGCGCCAGCAGCCCGGGGACCTCGACCACAGATACGCAGTATTTT
CDR3: CASSPGTSTTDTQYF

V: TRBV29-1
size: few
J: TRBJ2-5
D: TRBD1
DNA: TGCAGCTCCATGACAGGGGAAGAGACCCAGTACTTC
CDR3: CSSMTGEETQYF

V: TRBV7-2
size: NA
J: TRBJ1-2
D: TRBD1
DNA: TGTGCCAGCAGCTTAGCTGGAGGACAGGGATATGGCTACACCTTC
CDR3: CASSLAGGQGYGYTF

V: TRBV18
size: few
J: TRBJ2-5
D: NA
DNA: TGTGCCAGCTCACCACAACAGGGACAAGAGACCCAGTACTTC
CDR3: CASSPQQGQETQYF

V: TRBV28
size: few
J: TRBJ1-2
D: NA
DNA: TGTGCCAGCAGCCCTAACCTAGGACCTACCTATGGCTACACCTTC
CDR3: CASSPNLGPTYGYTF

V: TRBV5-1
size: many
J: TRBJ2-7
D: NA
DNA: TGCGCCAGCAGCCCCAAAAACGGGGGCACCTACGAGCAGTACTTC
CDR3: CASSPKNGGTYEQYF

V: TRBV18
size: many
J: TRBJ2-6
D: NA
DNA: TGTGCCAGCTCCGACAGAGGGCCCGGCTCTGGGGCCAACGTCCTGACTTTC
CDR3: CASSDRGPGSGANVLTF

V: TRBV12-3/TRBV12-4
size: NA
J: TRBJ1-1
D: NA
DNA: TGTGCCAGCAGTTTTTTCGGCGGCACTGAAGCTTTCTTT
CDR3: CASSFFGGTEAFF

V: TRBV5-1
size: few
J: TRBJ2-7
D: NA
DNA: TGCGCCAGCAGCCCGGACAGTGACTACGAGCAGTACTTC
CDR3: CASSPDSDYEQYF

V: TRBV7-2
size: NA
J: TRBJ2-3
D: TRBD2
DNA: TGTGCCAGCAGCTTAGTTAGCGGGGGCCCAGATACGCAGTATTTT
CDR3: CASSLVSGGPDTQYF

V: TRBV7-9
size: NA
J: TRBJ1-6
D: TRBD1
DNA: TGTGCCAGCAGCTCACAGGGGGACCATTCACCCCTCCACTTT
CDR3: CASSSQGDHSPLHF

V: TRBV7-2
size: NA
J: TRBJ1-3
D: NA
DNA: TGTGCCAGCAGCTCCGGGACAGGAAACACCATATATTTT
CDR3: CASSSGTGNTIYF

V: TRBV13
size: NA
J: TRBJ2-7
D: NA
DNA: TGTGCCAGCAGCTTAGTCGCAGGGGAGGGGTACGAGCAGTACTTC
CDR3: CASSLVAGEGYEQYF

V: TRBV10-3
size: NA
J: TRBJ2-1
D: TRBD1
DNA: TGTGCCAGCTTACAGGGGAGCTCCTACAATGAGCAGTTCTTC
CDR3: CASLQGSSYNEQFF

V: TRBV20-1
size: few
J: TRBJ2-3
D: TRBD2
DNA: TGCAGTGCTAGTTTTCAGCGGGGGGGGCCTATAGATACGCAGTATTTT
CDR3: CSASFQRGGPIDTQYF

V: TRBV6-2/TRBV6-3
size: NA
J: TRBJ2-1
D: TRBD1
DNA: TGTGCCAGCGATGAGGGGACAGGGTCCTACAATGAGCAGTTCTTC
CDR3: CASDEGTGSYNEQFF

V: TRBV5-5
size: many
J: TRBJ1-6
D: TRBD1
DNA: TGTGCCAGCAGCTTGAAGGACAGGATTGGTTCACCCCTCCACTTT
CDR3: CASSLKDRIGSPLHF

V: TRBV10-1
size: NA
J: TRBJ1-1
D: NA
DNA: TGCGCCAGCAGTGACCGGCCAGGCAATTTGAACACTGAAGCTTTCTTT
CDR3: CASSDRPGNLNTEAFF

V: TRBV20-1
size: many
J: TRBJ1-2
D: TRBD1
DNA: TGCAGTGCTAGAGACGCGGGACAGGGAACACCCTATGGCTACACCTTC
CDR3: CSARDAGQGTPYGYTF

V: TRBV3-1
size: NA
J: TRBJ1-6
D: TRBD1
DNA: TGTGCCAGCAGCCTTACGGGAGGACAGGGAAGCTCACCCCTCCACTTT
CDR3: CASSLTGGQGSSPLHF

V: TRBV6-4
size: many
J: TRBJ2-2
D: TRBD2
DNA: TGTGCCAGCAGTCGGACTAGCGGGATGGGAACCGGGGAGCTGTTTTTT
CDR3: CASSRTSGMGTGELFF

V: TRBV20-1
size: few
J: TRBJ2-5
D: NA
DNA: TGCAGTGCATTCACTTCCCCAGAGACCCAGTACTTC
CDR3: CSAFTSPETQYF

V: TRBV20-1
size: NA
J: TRBJ2-2
D: NA
DNA: TGCAGTGCTAGATCCAGGGGTTGGACCGGGGAGCTGTTTTTT
CDR3: CSARSRGWTGELFF

V: TRBV11-1
size: few
J: TRBJ1-1
D: NA
DNA: TGTGCCAGCAGCTTACCAGGTCCTGGCACTGAAGCTTTCTTT
CDR3: CASSLPGPGTEAFF

V: TRBV3-2
size: NA
J: TRBJ2-7
D: NA
DNA: TGTGCCAGCAGCCAAGAGTTCGGGGGGCTGGGAGAGCAGTACTTC
CDR3: CASSQEFGGLGEQYF

V: TRBV7-2
size: few
J: TRBJ2-7
D: NA
DNA: TGTGCCAGCAGCTTAGTAGCTAGATCCTACGAGCAGTACTTC
CDR3: CASSLVARSYEQYF

V: TRBV3-1
size: many
J: TRBJ1-1
D: NA
DNA: TGTGCCAGCAGGTCCTGGAACACTGAAGCTTTCTTT
CDR3: CASRSWNTEAFF